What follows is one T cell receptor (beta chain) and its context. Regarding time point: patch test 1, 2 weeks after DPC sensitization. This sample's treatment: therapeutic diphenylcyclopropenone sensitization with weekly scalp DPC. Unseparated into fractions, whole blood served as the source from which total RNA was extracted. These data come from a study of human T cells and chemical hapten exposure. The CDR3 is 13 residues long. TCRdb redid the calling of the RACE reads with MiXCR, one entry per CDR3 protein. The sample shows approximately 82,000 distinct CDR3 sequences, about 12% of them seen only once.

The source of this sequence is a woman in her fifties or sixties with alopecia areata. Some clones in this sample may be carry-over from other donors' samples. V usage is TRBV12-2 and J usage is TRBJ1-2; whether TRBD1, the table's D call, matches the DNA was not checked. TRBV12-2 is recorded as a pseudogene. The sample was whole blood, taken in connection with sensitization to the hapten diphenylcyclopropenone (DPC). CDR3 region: CASRLRTLYPYTF. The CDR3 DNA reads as TGTGCAAGTCGCTTAAGGACACTCTATCCCTACACCTTC.